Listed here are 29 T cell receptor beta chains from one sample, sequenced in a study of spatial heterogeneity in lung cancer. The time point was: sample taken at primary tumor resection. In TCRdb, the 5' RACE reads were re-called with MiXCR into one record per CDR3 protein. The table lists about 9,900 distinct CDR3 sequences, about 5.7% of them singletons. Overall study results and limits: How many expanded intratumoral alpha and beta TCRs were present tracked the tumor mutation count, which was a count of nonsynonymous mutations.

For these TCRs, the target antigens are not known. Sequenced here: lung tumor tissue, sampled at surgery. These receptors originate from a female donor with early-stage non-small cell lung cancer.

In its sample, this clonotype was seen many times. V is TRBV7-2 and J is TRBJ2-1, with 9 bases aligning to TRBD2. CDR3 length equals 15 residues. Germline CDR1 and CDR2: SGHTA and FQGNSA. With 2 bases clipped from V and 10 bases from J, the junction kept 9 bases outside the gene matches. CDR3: CASSLLRQTSGEQFF. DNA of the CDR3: TGTGCCAGCAGCTTACTGCGCCAGACTAGCGGAGAGCAGTTCTTC. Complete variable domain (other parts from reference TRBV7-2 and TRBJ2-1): GAGVSQSPSNKVTEKGKDVELRCDPISGHTALYWYRQSLGQGLEFLIYFQGNSAPDKSGLPSDRFSAERTGGSVSTLTIQRTQQEDSAVYLCASSLLRQTSGEQFFGPGTRLTVL.

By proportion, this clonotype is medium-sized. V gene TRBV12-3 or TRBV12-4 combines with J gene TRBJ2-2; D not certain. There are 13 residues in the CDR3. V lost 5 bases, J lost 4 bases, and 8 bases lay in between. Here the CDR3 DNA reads TGTGCCAGCAGTCAGGTTTTCACCGGGGAGCTGTTTTTT. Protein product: CASSQVFTGELFF.

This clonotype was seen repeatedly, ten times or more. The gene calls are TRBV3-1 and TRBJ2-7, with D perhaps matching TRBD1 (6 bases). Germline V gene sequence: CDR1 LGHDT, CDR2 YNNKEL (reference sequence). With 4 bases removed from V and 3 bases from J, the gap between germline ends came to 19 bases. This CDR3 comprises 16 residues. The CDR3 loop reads CASSPRRTGRGYEQYF. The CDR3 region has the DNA TGTGCCAGCAGCCCCCGGCGCACAGGCAGGGGCTACGAGCAGTACTTC.

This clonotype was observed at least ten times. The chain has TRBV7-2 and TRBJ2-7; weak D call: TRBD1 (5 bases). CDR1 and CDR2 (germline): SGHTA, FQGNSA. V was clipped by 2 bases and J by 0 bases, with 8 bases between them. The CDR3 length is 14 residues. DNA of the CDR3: TGTGCCAGCAGCTTAACAGGCCCCTCCTACGAGCAGTACTTC. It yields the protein CASSLTGPSYEQYF.

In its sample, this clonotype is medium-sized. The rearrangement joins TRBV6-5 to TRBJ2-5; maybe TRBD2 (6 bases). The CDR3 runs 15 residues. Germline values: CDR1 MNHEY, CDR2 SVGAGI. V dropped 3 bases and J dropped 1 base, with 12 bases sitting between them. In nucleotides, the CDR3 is TGTGCCAGCAGTTATGGGGAAGCGGGCCAAGAGACCCAGTACTTC. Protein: CASSYGEAGQETQYF.

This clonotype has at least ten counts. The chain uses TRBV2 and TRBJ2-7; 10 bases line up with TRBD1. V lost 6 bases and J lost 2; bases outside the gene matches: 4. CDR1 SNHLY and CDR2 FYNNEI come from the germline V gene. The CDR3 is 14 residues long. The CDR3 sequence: CASSAGTGAYEQYF. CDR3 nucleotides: TGTGCCAGCAGCGCCGGGACAGGGGCCTACGAGCAGTACTTC.

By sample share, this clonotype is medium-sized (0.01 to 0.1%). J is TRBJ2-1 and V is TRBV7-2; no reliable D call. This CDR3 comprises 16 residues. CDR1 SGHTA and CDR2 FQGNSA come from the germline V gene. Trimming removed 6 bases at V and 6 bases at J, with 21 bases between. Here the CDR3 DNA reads TGTGCCAGCAGTCCCTTTTTGGTACACGCAGTCAATGAGCAGTTCTTC. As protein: CASSPFLVHAVNEQFF.

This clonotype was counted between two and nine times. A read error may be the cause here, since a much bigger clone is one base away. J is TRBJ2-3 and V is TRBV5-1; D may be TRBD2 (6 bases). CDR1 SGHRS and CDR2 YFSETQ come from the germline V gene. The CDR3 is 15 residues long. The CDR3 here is CTSSLVSGGTDTQYF. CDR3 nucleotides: TGCACCAGCAGCTTGGTTAGCGGCGGCACAGATACGCAGTATTTT.

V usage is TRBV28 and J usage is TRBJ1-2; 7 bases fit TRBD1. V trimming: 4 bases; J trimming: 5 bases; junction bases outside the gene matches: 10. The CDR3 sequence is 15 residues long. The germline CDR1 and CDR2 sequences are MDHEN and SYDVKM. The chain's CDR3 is CASSSTPLTGYGYTF. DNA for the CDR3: TGTGCCAGCAGTTCCACCCCCCTGACAGGGTATGGCTACACCTTC.

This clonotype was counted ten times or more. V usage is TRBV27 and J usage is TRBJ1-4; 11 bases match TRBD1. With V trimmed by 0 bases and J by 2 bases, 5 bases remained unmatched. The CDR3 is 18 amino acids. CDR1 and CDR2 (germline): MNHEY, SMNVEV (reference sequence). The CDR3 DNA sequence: TGTGCCAGCAGTTTATCCCCGGACAGGGGGCGGACTAATGAAAAACTGTTTTTT. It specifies CASSLSPDRGRTNEKLFF.

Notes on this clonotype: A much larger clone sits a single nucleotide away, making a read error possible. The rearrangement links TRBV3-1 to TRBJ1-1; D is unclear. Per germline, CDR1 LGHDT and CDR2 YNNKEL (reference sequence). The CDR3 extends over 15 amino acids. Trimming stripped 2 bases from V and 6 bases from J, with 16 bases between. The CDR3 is CASSQTGWFVAEAFF. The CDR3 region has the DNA TGTGCCAGCAGCCAAACTGGGTGGTTTGTGGCTGAAGCTTTCTTT.

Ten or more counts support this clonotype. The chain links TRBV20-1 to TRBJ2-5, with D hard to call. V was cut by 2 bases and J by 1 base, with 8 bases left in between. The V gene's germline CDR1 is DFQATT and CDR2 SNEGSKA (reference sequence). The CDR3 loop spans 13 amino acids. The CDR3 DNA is TGCAGTGCTAGACTACAGCCCCAAGAGACCCAGTACTTC. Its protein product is CSARLQPQETQYF.

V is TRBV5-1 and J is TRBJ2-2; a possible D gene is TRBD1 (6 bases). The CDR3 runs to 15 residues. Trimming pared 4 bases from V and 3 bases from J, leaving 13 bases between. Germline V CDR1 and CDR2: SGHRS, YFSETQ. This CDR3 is CASSPRGHDTGELFF. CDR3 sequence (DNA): TGCGCCAGCAGCCCTAGGGGACATGACACCGGGGAGCTGTTTTTT.

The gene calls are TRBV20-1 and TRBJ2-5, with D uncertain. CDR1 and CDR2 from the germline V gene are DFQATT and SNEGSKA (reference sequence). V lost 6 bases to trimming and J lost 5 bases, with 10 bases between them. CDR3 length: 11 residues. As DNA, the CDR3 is TGCAGTGCCCTCGAGAGGGAGACCCAGTACTTC. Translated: CSALERETQYF.

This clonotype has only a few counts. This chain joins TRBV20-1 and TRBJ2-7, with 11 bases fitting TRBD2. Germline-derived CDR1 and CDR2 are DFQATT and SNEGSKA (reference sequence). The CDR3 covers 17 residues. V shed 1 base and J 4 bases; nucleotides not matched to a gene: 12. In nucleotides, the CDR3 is TGCAGTGCTAGAGTTGTCCCAACTAGCGGGGGCCTTTACGAGCAGTACTTC. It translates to CSARVVPTSGGLYEQYF.

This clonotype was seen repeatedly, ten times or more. The CDR3 is CASSHRDRGHRVGGNTIYF. As DNA, the CDR3 is TGTGCCAGCAGTCACCGGGACAGGGGGCACAGAGTCGGGGGAAACACCATATATTTT. The chain recombines TRBV28 with TRBJ1-3; TRBD1 agrees at 12 bases. Germline-derived CDR1 and CDR2 are MDHEN and SYDVKM. The length of the CDR3 is 19 residues. V lost 5 bases to trimming and J lost 4 bases; unmatched junction nucleotides: 15.

CDR3 bases: TGTGCCAGCAGCGGGTGGGGGCAGGCGGTCACTGAAGCTTTCTTT. Amino acid sequence: CASSGWGQAVTEAFF. The chain has TRBV6-6 and TRBJ1-1; tentatively, D is TRBD1 (6 bases). Germline CDR1 reads MNHNY; CDR2 reads SVGAGI (reference sequence). With 6 bases removed from V and 4 bases from J, the gap between germline ends came to 18 bases. There are 15 residues in the CDR3.

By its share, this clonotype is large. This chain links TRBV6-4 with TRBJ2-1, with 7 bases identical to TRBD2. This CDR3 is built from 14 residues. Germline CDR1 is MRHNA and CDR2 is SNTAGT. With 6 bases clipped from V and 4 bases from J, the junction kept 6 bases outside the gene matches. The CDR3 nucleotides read TGTGCCAGCAGCGCTAGCGGCACTTACAATGAGCAGTTCTTC. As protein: CASSASGTYNEQFF.

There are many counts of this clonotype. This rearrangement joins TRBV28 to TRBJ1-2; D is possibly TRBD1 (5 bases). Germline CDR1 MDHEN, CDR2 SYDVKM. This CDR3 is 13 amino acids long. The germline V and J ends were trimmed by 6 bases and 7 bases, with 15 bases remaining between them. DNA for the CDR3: TGTGCCAGCAGGGGCAGGGAGCTGAGTGGCTACACCTTC. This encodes CASRGRELSGYTF.

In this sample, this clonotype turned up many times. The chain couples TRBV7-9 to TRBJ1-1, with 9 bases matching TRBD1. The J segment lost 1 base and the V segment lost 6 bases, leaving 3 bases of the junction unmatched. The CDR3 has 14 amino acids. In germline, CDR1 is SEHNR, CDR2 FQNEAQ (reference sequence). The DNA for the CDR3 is TGTGCCAGCAGTCAGACAGGGGGGAACACTGAAGCTTTCTTT. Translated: CASSQTGGNTEAFF.

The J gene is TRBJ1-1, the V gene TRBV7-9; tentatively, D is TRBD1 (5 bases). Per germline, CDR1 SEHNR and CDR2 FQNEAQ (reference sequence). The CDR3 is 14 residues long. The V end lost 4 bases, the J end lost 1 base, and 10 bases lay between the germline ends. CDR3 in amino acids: CASSSRRENTEAFF. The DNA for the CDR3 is TGTGCCAGCAGCTCCCGCAGGGAGAACACTGAAGCTTTCTTT.

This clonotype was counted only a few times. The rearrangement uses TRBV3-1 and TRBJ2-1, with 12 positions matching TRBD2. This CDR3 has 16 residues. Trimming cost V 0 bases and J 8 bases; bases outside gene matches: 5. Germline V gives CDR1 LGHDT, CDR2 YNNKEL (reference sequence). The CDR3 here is CASSQDPSGGAHEQFF. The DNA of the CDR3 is TGTGCCAGCAGCCAAGATCCTAGCGGGGGGGCCCATGAGCAGTTCTTC.

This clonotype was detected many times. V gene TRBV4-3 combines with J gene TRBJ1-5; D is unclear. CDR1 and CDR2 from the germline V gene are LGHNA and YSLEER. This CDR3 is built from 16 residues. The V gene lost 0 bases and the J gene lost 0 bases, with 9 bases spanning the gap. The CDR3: CASSQELRNSNQPQHF. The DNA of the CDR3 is TGCGCCAGCAGCCAAGAGCTGAGAAATAGCAATCAGCCCCAGCATTTT.

CDR3 residues: CASSFGTAAKNIQYF. In nucleotides, the CDR3 is TGTGCCAGCAGCTTTGGGACCGCAGCCAAAAACATTCAGTACTTC. V usage is TRBV7-8 and J usage is TRBJ2-4; D possibly uses TRBD1 or TRBD2 (5 bases each). The CDR3 is made up of 15 amino acids. From germline, CDR1 is SGHVS and CDR2 FQNEAQ. V was shortened by 3 bases and J by 0 bases, with 9 bases between the two germline ends.

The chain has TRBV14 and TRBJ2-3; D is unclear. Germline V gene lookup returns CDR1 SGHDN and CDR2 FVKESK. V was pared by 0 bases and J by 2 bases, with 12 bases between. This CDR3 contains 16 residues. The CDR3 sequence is CASSQDLIAHTDTQYF. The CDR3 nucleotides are TGTGCCAGCAGCCAAGATCTGATAGCCCACACAGATACGCAGTATTTT. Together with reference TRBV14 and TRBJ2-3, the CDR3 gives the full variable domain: EAGVTQFPSHSVIEKGQTVTLRCDPISGHDNLYWYRRVMGKEIKFLLHFVKESKQDESGMPNNRFLAERTGGTYSTLKVQPAELEDSGVYFCASSQDLIAHTDTQYFGPGTRLTVL.

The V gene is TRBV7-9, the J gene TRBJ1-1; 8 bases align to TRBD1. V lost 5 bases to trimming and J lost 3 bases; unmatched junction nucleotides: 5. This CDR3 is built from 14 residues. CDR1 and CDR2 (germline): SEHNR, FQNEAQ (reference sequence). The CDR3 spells CASSPQGAYTEAFF. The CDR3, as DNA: TGTGCCAGCAGCCCTCAGGGGGCATACACTGAAGCTTTCTTT.

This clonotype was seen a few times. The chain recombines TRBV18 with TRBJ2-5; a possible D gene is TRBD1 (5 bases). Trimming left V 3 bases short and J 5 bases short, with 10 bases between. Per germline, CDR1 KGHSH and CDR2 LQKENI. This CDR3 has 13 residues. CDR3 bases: TGTGCCAGCTCACCCCTAGGGGCCGAGACCCAGTACTTC. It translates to CASSPLGAETQYF.

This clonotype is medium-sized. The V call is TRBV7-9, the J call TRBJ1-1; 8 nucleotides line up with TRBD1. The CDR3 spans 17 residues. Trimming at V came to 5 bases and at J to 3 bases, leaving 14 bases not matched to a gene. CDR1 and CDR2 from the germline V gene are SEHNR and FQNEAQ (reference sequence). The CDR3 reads CASSRGQVVSLDTEAFF. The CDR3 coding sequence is TGTGCCAGCAGCAGGGGACAGGTGGTATCGTTGGACACTGAAGCTTTCTTT.

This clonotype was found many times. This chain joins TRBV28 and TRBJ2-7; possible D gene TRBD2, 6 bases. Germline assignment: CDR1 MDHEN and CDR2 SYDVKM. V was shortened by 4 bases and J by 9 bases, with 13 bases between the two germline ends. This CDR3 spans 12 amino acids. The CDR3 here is CASSWRLGGQYF. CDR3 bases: TGTGCCAGCAGTTGGCGGTTGGGGGGGCAGTACTTC. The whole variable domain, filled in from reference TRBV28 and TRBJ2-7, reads DVKVTQSSRYLVKRTGEKVFLECVQDMDHENMFWYRQDPGLGLRLIYFSYDVKMKEKGDIPEGYSVSREKKERFSLILESASTNQTSMYLCASSWRLGGQYFGPGTRLTVT.